This TCR beta chain was recorded in a study of T cell responses to AZD1222 COVID-19 vaccine. Assay: immunoSEQ multiplex PCR; the TCRdb copy retains only in-frame clones and omits some. The sample records over 65,000 clones, 85% to 90% being singletons. Turning to this clone: What it binds is unknown.

Study-level points and caveats: The span of vaccine-associated CD4 TCRs extended across spike, with dominance at 160-218 and 743-854. Donors skewed white British and female; clonal diversity was possibly underestimated. Sampling captured repertoires only after the peak T cell response.

Trimming left V 6 bases short and J 4 bases short, with 9 bases between. This CDR3 comprises 13 residues. Germline V gives CDR1 MRHNA, CDR2 SNTAGT. The receptor was derived from an adult who received the AZD1222 COVID-19 vaccine. Sequencing was performed on peripheral blood, taken 28 days after the second AZD1222 dose. The chain employs TRBV6-4 and TRBJ2-2; a possible D gene is TRBD1 (6 bases). CDR3: CASRQGPTGELFF. The CDR3 coding sequence is TGTGCCAGCAGGCAGGGGCCCACCGGGGAGCTGTTTTTT.